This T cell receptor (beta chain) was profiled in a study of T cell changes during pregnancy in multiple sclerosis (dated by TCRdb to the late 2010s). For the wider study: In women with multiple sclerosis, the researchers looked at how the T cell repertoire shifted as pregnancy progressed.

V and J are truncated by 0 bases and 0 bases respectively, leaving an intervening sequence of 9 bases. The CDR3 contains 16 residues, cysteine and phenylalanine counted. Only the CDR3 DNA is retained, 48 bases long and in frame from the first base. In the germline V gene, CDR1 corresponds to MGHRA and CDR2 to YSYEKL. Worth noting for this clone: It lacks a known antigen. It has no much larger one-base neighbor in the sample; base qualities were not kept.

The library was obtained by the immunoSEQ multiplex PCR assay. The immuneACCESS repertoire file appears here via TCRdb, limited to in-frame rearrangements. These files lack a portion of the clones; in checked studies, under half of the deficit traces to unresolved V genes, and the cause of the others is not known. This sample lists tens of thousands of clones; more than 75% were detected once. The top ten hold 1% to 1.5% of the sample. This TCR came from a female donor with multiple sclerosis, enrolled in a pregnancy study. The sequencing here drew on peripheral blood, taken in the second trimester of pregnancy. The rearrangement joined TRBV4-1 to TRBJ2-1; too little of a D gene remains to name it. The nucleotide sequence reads TGCGCCAGCAGCCAAGAACAAAGGAGCTCCTACAATGAGCAGTTCTTC. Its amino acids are CASSQEQRSSYNEQFF.